This T cell receptor beta chain was retrieved from a study of shared clonotypes between healthy human individuals. Naive-designated CD8 cells lacked CD45RO, were positively enriched for CCR7, and omitted terminally differentiated effector memory CD45RA+ cells. Donors had no recently reported acute infections or vaccinations and were HIV-negative. Profiling relied on immunoSEQ multiplex PCR, and the TCRdb table lists in-frame clones only, not all of them. Of some 2 million clones in the sample, about 95% were seen once. This clone was counted once. Because the CDR3's place on the DNA is in doubt, the DNA is left out and the CDR3 is given as listed by TCRdb. The CDR3 extends over 16 residues, inclusive of both ends. Germline lookup yields CDR1 MNHEY and CDR2 SMNVEV (reference sequence).

The origin of this receptor is a man between 18 and 29 years old in good health. The sequenced material came from naive CD8+ T cells sorted from blood. The chain has TRBV27 and TRBJ1-2. The CDR3 reads CASSSSGFLRDYGYTF.